There are many counts of the clone carrying this T cell receptor beta chain. What it recognizes is unknown. This CDR3 has 17 residues. CDR1 is DFQATT, CDR2 SNEGSKA, per germline (reference sequence). The V end lost 0 bases, the J end lost 3 bases, and 19 bases lay between the germline ends. Unique molecular identifiers had been added to the TCR beta cDNA libraries. TCRdb reprocessed the PCR reads with MiXCR, giving one entry per CDR3 protein. Altogether under 200,000 distinct CDR3 sequences are present, 29% being singletons, with the ten largest covering around 3.7%. These data come from a study of post-analysis software for immune sequencing data. Whole-study findings and limits: Relative to controls, patients had about 5 TRBV segments at higher frequency, with TRBV5-6, TRBV5-1 and TRBV20-1 among these.

This chain connects TRBV20-1 to TRBJ2-3; D remains ambiguous. This clonotype originated in a girl between 2 and 17 years old with multiple sclerosis. The specimen sequenced was blood. CDR3 DNA sequence: TGCAGTGCTAGAGACCCGCCTAAGGGCCGCGGTACAGATACGCAGTATTTT. It yields the protein CSARDPPKGRGTDTQYF.